Following are 14 T cell receptor beta chains from one sample sequenced in a study of CD8 T cells in Susac syndrome. RNA amounts of about 0.5 to 1 ug underwent reverse transcription with random hexamers. TCRdb processed the immunoSEQ multiplex PCR reads anew with MiXCR; each CDR3 protein has one entry. Of under 350,000 distinct CDR3 sequences listed, 92% are singletons. The sequencing input was CD4+ T cells from PBMCs. Receptors originate from a human donor with multiple sclerosis.

V usage is TRBV24-1 and J usage is TRBJ2-3; TRBD2 matches at 7 bases. The CDR3 has 13 amino acids. Trimming took 9 bases from V and 1 from J; bases not matched to a gene: 3. Germline CDR1 reads KGHDR; CDR2 reads SFDVKD. In DNA form, the CDR3 reads TGTGCCACCGGGGCGGGAGGCACAGATACGCAGTATTTT. Amino acid sequence: CATGAGGTDTQYF.

The V call is TRBV9, the J call TRBJ2-1, with TRBD2 as a possible D gene (5 bases). Germline V gene data show CDR1 as SGDLS and CDR2 as YYNGEE. Trimming shortened V by 3 bases and J by 4 bases, and 26 bases separated the two germline ends. This CDR3 spans 19 amino acids. CDR3 sequence (DNA): TGTGCCAGCAGCGGGCGGACTGGGTCACACCACTCCCCGTACAATGAGCAGTTCTTC. It translates to CASSGRTGSHHSPYNEQFF.

This chain links TRBV9 with TRBJ2-1; possible D gene TRBD2, 6 bases. The CDR3 loop spans 15 amino acids. The germline V gene has CDR1 SGDLS and CDR2 YYNGEE. V was clipped by 2 bases and J by 6 bases, with 15 bases between them. The CDR3 nucleotides are TGTGCCAGCAGCGTGAGTGCGGGACGGGCCAATGAGCAGTTCTTC. It is translated as CASSVSAGRANEQFF. Looking up the rest from reference TRBV9 and TRBJ2-1 gives the full variable domain: DSGVTQTPKHLITATGQRVTLRCSPRSGDLSVYWYQQSLDQGLQFLIQYYNGEERAKGNILERFSAQQFPDLHSELNLSSLELGDSALYFCASSVSAGRANEQFFGPGTRLTVL.

The chain combines TRBV28 with TRBJ2-1, with TRBD2 as a possible D gene (6 bases). Trimming left V 5 bases short and J 10 bases short, with 12 bases between. This CDR3 spans 12 amino acids. CDR1 and CDR2 from the germline V gene are MDHEN and SYDVKM. The CDR3: CASSAGLPEQFF. The CDR3 DNA sequence: TGTGCCAGCAGTGCGGGACTCCCCGAGCAGTTCTTC. The full variable domain, rest sourced from reference TRBV28 and TRBJ2-1, is DVKVTQSSRYLVKRTGEKVFLECVQDMDHENMFWYRQDPGLGLRLIYFSYDVKMKEKGDIPEGYSVSREKKERFSLILESASTNQTSMYLCASSAGLPEQFFGPGTRLTVL.

The V and J genes are TRBV20-1 and TRBJ1-1, with no clear D. V lost 1 base and J lost 0, with 9 bases in between. Germline V gene sequence: CDR1 DFQATT, CDR2 SNEGSKA (reference sequence). This CDR3 spans 14 amino acids. CDR3 nucleotide sequence: TGCAGTGCTAGAGCCGGACGGATGAACACTGAAGCTTTCTTT. This gives the protein CSARAGRMNTEAFF.

The rearrangement joins TRBV6-5 to TRBJ1-2; weak D call: TRBD1 (6 bases). Germline CDR1 and CDR2: MNHEY and SVGAGI. The CDR3 spans 12 residues. V lost 8 bases and J lost 9, with 16 bases in between. CDR3 DNA sequence: TGTGCCAGCTTGGGGGGGGCCGATCGCTACACCTTC. It encodes CASLGGADRYTF.

V gene TRBV5-1 combines with J gene TRBJ2-5, with D tentatively TRBD1 or TRBD2 (5 bases each). CDR1 is SGHRS and CDR2 is YFSETQ in the germline V gene. V gave up 4 bases and J gave up 4 bases, with 20 bases separating them. This CDR3 comprises 16 residues. The CDR3 bases are TGCGCCAGCAGCCCCCGAGAGGGGAAGGCTGGAGAGACCCAGTACTTC. It is translated as CASSPREGKAGETQYF.

The chain employs TRBV30 and TRBJ2-3, with no clear D. This CDR3 region has 13 residues. Deletions cut 5 bases from V and 5 bases from J, with 14 bases between. Germline V gene data show CDR1 as GTSNPN and CDR2 as SVGIG (reference sequence). The CDR3 bases are TGTGCCTGGGCGTCCTCGCTTGGAGATACGCAGTATTTT. It encodes CAWASSLGDTQYF.

The V and J genes are TRBV20-1 and TRBJ2-1; D may be TRBD2 (6 bases). This CDR3 is 15 amino acids long. Between the trimmed V and J ends, which lost 1 base and 3 bases, there was a span of 13 bases. Germline values: CDR1 DFQATT, CDR2 SNEGSKA (reference sequence). Here the CDR3 reads CSARGAGYVYNEQFF. For the CDR3, the DNA is TGCAGTGCTAGAGGTGCGGGATACGTCTACAATGAGCAGTTCTTC.

The rearrangement uses TRBV5-1 and TRBJ2-3, with 9 bases that match TRBD2. The CDR3 loop spans 17 amino acids. Trimming cost V 7 bases and J 0 bases; bases outside gene matches: 12. Germline loops: CDR1 SGHRS, CDR2 YFSETQ. CDR3: CASGEGRTSGSTDTQYF. CDR3 sequence (DNA): TGCGCCAGCGGGGAGGGGCGAACTAGCGGGAGCACAGATACGCAGTATTTT.

This clonotype has just one count. The chain carries TRBV29-1 and TRBJ1-1; D call uncertain. V was trimmed by 7 bases and J by 1 base, leaving 10 bases between them. This CDR3 comprises 12 residues. Looked up from germline, CDR1 is SQVTM and CDR2 is ANQGSEA. CDR3 DNA sequence: TGCAGCGCGCACCCAGCGAACACTGAAGCTTTCTTT. It codes for CSAHPANTEAFF.

V gene TRBV2 combines with J gene TRBJ1-5; 12 nucleotides line up with TRBD1. V was clipped by 6 bases and J by 3 bases; unmatched bases: 3. There are 15 residues in the CDR3. Germline V lookup: CDR1 SNHLY, CDR2 FYNNEI. This chain's CDR3 is CASRGQGATNQPQHF. CDR3 nucleotide sequence: TGTGCCAGCAGGGGACAGGGGGCGACCAATCAGCCCCAGCATTTT.

The V call is TRBV20-1, the J call TRBJ2-2; D not certain. The CDR3 length is 14 residues. Germline CDR1 is DFQATT and CDR2 is SNEGSKA (reference sequence). V was clipped by 6 bases and J by 0 bases, with 11 bases between them. CDR3 bases: TGCAGTGCGGGTAGGCTAGCGAACACCGGGGAGCTGTTTTTT. Its protein is CSAGRLANTGELFF.

The chain combines TRBV6-1 with TRBJ1-1, with 7 bases aligning to TRBD1. Germline V gene sequence: CDR1 MNHNS, CDR2 SASEGT. The CDR3 consists of 15 residues. With V trimmed by 4 bases and J by 2 bases, 7 bases remained unmatched. The CDR3 protein is CASSATGAINTEAFF. In DNA, the CDR3 is TGTGCCAGCAGTGCCACAGGGGCGATCAACACTGAAGCTTTCTTT.